This record covers a single T cell receptor (beta chain). It was CD45RO-negative cells, positively selected for CCR7, that made up naive CD8 cells, with terminally differentiated effector memory CD45RA+ cells excluded. Trimming removed 4 bases at V and 0 bases at J, with 4 bases between. Germline values: CDR1 SGHDT, CDR2 YYEEEE. The CDR3 is 12 amino acids. Using immunoSEQ multiplex PCR, the repertoire was profiled, and TCRdb retains in-frame clones only, with some absent. The sample comprises millions of clones, 85% to 95% of which are singletons, and 0.9% to 1.3% rests with the top ten. This specimen belongs to a study of shared clonotypes between healthy human individuals.

This rearrangement joins TRBV5-6 to TRBJ1-1, with D unresolved. The source is a man younger than 35 in good health. Input material: naive CD8+ T cells sorted from blood. The DNA of the CDR3 is TGTGCCAGCAGCGTCATGAACACTGAAGCTTTCTTT. The encoded protein is CASSVMNTEAFF.